Detailed here is one TCR beta chain. This clone was seen a few times. It lacks a known antigen. No much larger clone exists at a distance of one base, and base qualities are not known. Receptor amplification or capture employed the immunoSEQ multiplex PCR assay. TCRdb's version of the immuneACCESS table is confined to in-frame rearrangements and falls short of the full clone set. An unresolved V gene accounts for under half of the shortfall where checked; the remainder is of unknown origin. The sample table shows about 97,000 clones, and roughly 74% are seen once. Of the sample, around 2.7% is held by the ten largest clones. The CDR1 and CDR2 encoded by the germline V gene are SGDLS and YYNGEE. Clipping removes 4 bases from V and 2 bases from J, with 7 as the unmatched junction base count. The CDR3 runs 15 amino acids, cysteine and phenylalanine included. CDR3 DNA only is kept here, 45 bases in frame from base 1.

The data were obtained in a study of radiotherapy plus CTLA-4 blockade in lung cancer listed by TCRdb under 2018. Notes on the research overall: Among enrolled patients, around 20% had an objective response and roughly 30% reached disease control. Paper-wide results and their limitations: Increased serum interferon-beta after radiation, together with early dynamic changes in blood T cell clones, were reported to be the strongest predictors of response. After treatment with radiotherapy and ipilimumab, TCR clones that came from tumors expanded in the peripheral blood.

In this study, focal radiation therapy paired with CTLA-4 blockade (ipilimumab) was tested in patients who had chemo-refractory metastatic non-small-cell lung cancer. The sequencing used peripheral blood, collected from a patient treated with radiotherapy plus ipilimumab. The clonotype was recovered from a human donor with non-small cell lung cancer who had a partial response to radiotherapy plus ipilimumab. Some clones in this sample may be carry-over from other donors' samples. The chain links TRBV9 with TRBJ2-7, with 9 junctional bases fitting TRBD2. The DNA is TGTGCCAGCAGCCCCTCTTTAGCGGGGGCCTACGAGCAGTACTTC. Translated, it gives CASSPSLAGAYEQYF. Supplemented by the reference TRBV9 and TRBJ2-7 proteins around the CDR3, the complete variable domain is DSGVTQTPKHLITATGQRVTLRCSPRSGDLSVYWYQQSLDQGLQFLIQYYNGEERAKGNILERFSAQQFPDLHSELNLSSLELGDSALYFCASSPSLAGAYEQYFGPGTRLTVT.